This is a list of T cell receptor beta chains from one sample in a study of blood T cell repertoires in COVID-19. Sequenced by immunoSEQ multiplex PCR; TCRdb stores in-frame clones only, minus some. The repertoire holds 250,000 to 300,000 clones, with 89% as singletons. Sequencing was done on a sample of peripheral blood. These receptors were obtained from a man in his fifties or sixties with acute or convalescent COVID-19. Both conserved end residues are part of each CDR3. Each record gives: J gene, D gene, V gene, clone size, CDR3 protein, CDR3 DNA. The D gene is left open where the match is weak. Rows give clone size only sometimes, using once, few, many, or a class for an expanded clone.

J: TRBJ2-5; D: NA; V: TRBV11-3; size: NA; CDR3: CASSRQEQETQYF; DNA: TGTGCCAGCAGTCGACAGGAACAAGAGACCCAGTACTTC
J: TRBJ2-3; D: NA; V: TRBV18; size: NA; CDR3: CASSPGLNTDTQYF; DNA: TGTGCCAGCTCACCGGGACTGAACACAGATACGCAGTATTTT
J: TRBJ2-5; D: NA; V: TRBV5-5; size: once; CDR3: CATQLMELRKETQYF; DNA: TGTGCCACCCAATTAATGGAGCTTCGAAAAGAGACCCAGTACTTC
J: TRBJ1-3; D: NA; V: TRBV5-1; size: few; CDR3: CASSLEPSSGNTIYF; DNA: TGCGCCAGCAGCTTGGAACCCAGCTCTGGAAACACCATATATTTT
J: TRBJ1-1; D: NA; V: TRBV12-3/TRBV12-4; size: NA; CDR3: CASSTGQFSEAFF; DNA: TGTGCCAGCAGTACGGGACAATTCTCTGAAGCTTTCTTT
J: TRBJ1-1; D: NA; V: TRBV5-1; size: NA; CDR3: CASSLRGNTEAFF; DNA: TGCGCCAGCAGCTTGAGGGGCAACACTGAAGCTTTCTTT
J: TRBJ1-4; D: NA; V: TRBV19; size: NA; CDR3: CASTRDRHEKLFF; DNA: TGTGCCAGTACCCGAGACAGACATGAAAAACTGTTTTTT
J: TRBJ1-5; D: NA; V: TRBV12-5; size: NA; CDR3: CASGLAYLGVGRRGGNQPQHF; DNA: TGTGCTAGTGGTTTGGCTTACCTCGGTGTAGGCCGGAGGGGCGGCAATCAGCCCCAGCATTTT
J: TRBJ1-2; D: TRBD1; V: TRBV4-1; size: NA; CDR3: CASSPTGAVYGYTF; DNA: TGCGCCAGCAGCCCTACAGGGGCCGTCTATGGCTACACCTTC
J: TRBJ1-2; D: NA; V: TRBV19; size: NA; CDR3: CASSSTDYGYTF; DNA: TGTGCCAGTAGTAGTACGGACTATGGCTACACCTTC
J: TRBJ1-2; D: NA; V: TRBV5-1; size: NA; CDR3: CASSFTNPREGYTF; DNA: TGCGCCAGCAGCTTCACCAACCCCCGCGAGGGCTACACCTTC
J: TRBJ1-5; D: NA; V: TRBV18; size: NA; CDR3: CATTDSNQPQHF; DNA: TGTGCCACCACAGATAGCAATCAGCCCCAGCATTTT
J: TRBJ1-4; D: TRBD1; V: TRBV5-4; size: NA; CDR3: CASSLMGQGGEKLFF; DNA: TGTGCCAGCAGCTTAATGGGACAGGGTGGGGAAAAACTGTTTTTT
J: TRBJ1-3; D: TRBD1; V: TRBV19; size: NA; CDR3: CASSWGGQGAGNTIYF; DNA: TGTGCCAGTAGTTGGGGAGGACAGGGGGCTGGAAACACCATATATTTT
J: TRBJ1-1; D: NA; V: TRBV3-1/TRBV3-2; size: NA; CDR3: CASSPAGWSTEAFF; DNA: TGTGCCAGCAGCCCCGCAGGGTGGAGCACTGAAGCTTTCTTT
J: TRBJ1-1; D: NA; V: TRBV5-4; size: once; CDR3: CASSLEQDTEAFF; DNA: TGTGCCAGCAGCTTGGAACAAGACACTGAAGCTTTCTTT
J: TRBJ1-1; D: TRBD1; V: TRBV6-1; size: NA; CDR3: CASSALPGQGAFEAFF; DNA: TGTGCCAGCAGTGCCTTACCGGGACAGGGGGCGTTTGAAGCTTTCTTT